The 6 T cell receptor beta chains presented below share a single source sample, sequenced in a study of control samples from healthy donors and cancer patients. Assay used: immunoSEQ multiplex PCR; TCRdb lists only in-frame clones, some missing. The profile shows 90,000 to 100,000 clones, around 89% of them singletons. The sample taken for sequencing was blood. The receptors stem from a woman aged 65 to 85 in good health.

This chain connects TRBV12-5 to TRBJ1-1; a possible D gene is TRBD1 (5 bases). The CDR3 has 13 amino acids. The V end was cut by 9 bases, the J end by 3 bases, with 14 bases between. The germline V gene has CDR1 LGHNT and CDR2 FRNRAP. CDR3 protein: CARGAGEHTEAFF. The DNA for the CDR3 is TGTGCTAGGGGAGCGGGGGAGCACACTGAAGCTTTCTTT.

V usage is TRBV7-2 and J usage is TRBJ1-5; D unresolved. The CDR3 has 15 residues. The V gene's germline CDR1 is SGHTA and CDR2 FQGNSA. V was pared by 1 base and J by 7 bases, with 14 bases between. The CDR3 DNA reads as TGTGCCAGCAGCTTAGGGACGATGGGCAGCCAGCCCCAGCATTTT. It specifies CASSLGTMGSQPQHF. Full variable domain (remainder filled in from reference TRBV7-2 and TRBJ1-5): GAGVSQSPSNKVTEKGKDVELRCDPISGHTALYWYRQSLGQGLEFLIYFQGNSAPDKSGLPSDRFSAERTGGSVSTLTIQRTQQEDSAVYLCASSLGTMGSQPQHFGDGTRLSIL.

The chain's CDR3 is CASSIVGDNSYEQYF. Here the CDR3 DNA reads TGTGCCAGTAGTATAGTAGGGGACAACTCCTACGAGCAGTACTTC. The chain combines TRBV19 with TRBJ2-7; D may be TRBD1 (6 bases). Germline assignment: CDR1 LNHDA and CDR2 SQIVND (reference sequence). This CDR3 has 15 residues. Trimming stripped 1 base from V and 0 bases from J, with 10 bases between.

This rearrangement joins TRBV11-2 to TRBJ2-1; perhaps TRBD1 as D (5 bases). CDR3 length: 14 residues. Between the trimmed V and J ends, which lost 5 bases and 4 bases, there was a span of 12 bases. CDR1 and CDR2 (germline): SGHAT, FQNNGV. The CDR3 loop reads CASSPDILYNEQFF. The CDR3 DNA reads as TGTGCCAGCAGCCCGGACATCCTTTACAATGAGCAGTTCTTC.

The chain carries TRBV6-5 and TRBJ1-6; no definite D call. Trimming took off 7 bases at V and 9 bases at J, with 16 bases between the two ends. The CDR3 spans 14 residues. Germline V gene sequence: CDR1 MNHEY, CDR2 SVGAGI. The CDR3 nucleotides read TGTGCCAGCACTATCCATGGAGAGAGTTCACCCCTCCACTTT. It translates to CASTIHGESSPLHF.

The chain employs TRBV7-3 and TRBJ2-7; TRBD1 agrees at 7 bases. Germline V gene lookup returns CDR1 SGHTA and CDR2 FQGTGA. With V trimmed by 5 bases and J by 6 bases, 7 bases remained unmatched. This CDR3 has 13 amino acids. The CDR3 DNA reads TGTGCCAGCAGCGCTGACAGGGTGTCCGAGCAGTACTTC. Encoded protein: CASSADRVSEQYF.